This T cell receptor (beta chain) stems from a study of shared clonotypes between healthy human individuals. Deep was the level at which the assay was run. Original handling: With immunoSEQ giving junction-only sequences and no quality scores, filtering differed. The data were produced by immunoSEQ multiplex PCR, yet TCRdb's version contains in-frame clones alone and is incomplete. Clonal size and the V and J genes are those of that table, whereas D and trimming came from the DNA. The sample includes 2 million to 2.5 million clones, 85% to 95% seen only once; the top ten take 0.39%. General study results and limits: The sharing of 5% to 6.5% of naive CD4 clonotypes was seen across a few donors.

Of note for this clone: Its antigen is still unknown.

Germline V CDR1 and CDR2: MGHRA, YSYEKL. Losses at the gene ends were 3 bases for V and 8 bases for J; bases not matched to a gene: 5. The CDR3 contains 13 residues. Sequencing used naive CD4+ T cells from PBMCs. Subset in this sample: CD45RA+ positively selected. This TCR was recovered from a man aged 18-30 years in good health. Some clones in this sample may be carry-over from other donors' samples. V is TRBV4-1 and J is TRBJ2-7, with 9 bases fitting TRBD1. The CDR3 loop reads CASSHKDRGQQYF. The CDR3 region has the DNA TGCGCCAGCAGCCACAAGGACAGGGGACAGCAGTACTTC.